These 2 T cell receptor beta chains originate from one sample sequenced in a study of T cell repertoires in cytomegalovirus infection. One entry per CDR3 protein results from TCRdb running MiXCR on the reads. Here the sample spans roughly 170,000 distinct CDR3 sequences, about 20% being singletons. The antigens of these receptors remain unknown. The sample in question was CD8+ T cells from cultured PBMCs, obtained from culture after CMV antigen stimulation. The receptor set was obtained from a human donor in good health (CMV status not recorded). Some clones in this sample may be carry-over from other donors' samples.

The chain carries TRBV12-3 or TRBV12-4 and TRBJ1-5; 9 bases map to TRBD1. V was pared by 1 base and J by 3 bases, with 7 bases of the junction left unmatched. This CDR3 is 17 amino acids long. CDR3 in amino acids: CASSLGPGTGPNQPQHF. CDR3 nucleotides: TGTGCCAGCAGTTTAGGACCCGGGACAGGGCCCAATCAGCCCCAGCATTTT.

In this sample, this clonotype turned up a few times. The chain uses TRBV7-9 and TRBJ2-7; TRBD1 matches 7 bases. The germline gives CDR1 SEHNR, CDR2 FQNEAQ (reference sequence). The CDR3 is 13 residues long. Trimming cost V 4 bases and J 5 bases; bases outside gene matches: 5. The CDR3 DNA reads TGTGCCAGCAGCTCAGGGGGACGGAACGAGCAGTACTTC. Its translation: CASSSGGRNEQYF.